This T cell receptor (beta chain) was found in a study of T cells in Graves' hyperthyroidism and ophthalmopathy. Whole-study results and caveats: Most expanded thyroid clonotypes above 0.001 also appeared in blood.

CDR3 length: 13 amino acids. J gave up 4 bases and V 3 bases, and 5 bases lay outside the gene matches. The germline V gene encodes CDR1 DFQATT and CDR2 SNEGSKA (reference sequence). Researchers took RNA transcripts and amplified the TCR beta CDR3 regions from them. An initial round of RT-PCR targeting the TCR CDR3 relied on the HTBI primer set. TCRdb ran MiXCR on the multiplex PCR reads and lists one entry per CDR3 protein. Among about 560,000 distinct CDR3 sequences, about a sixth were seen once, and the ten largest hold approximately 20%. Uncontrolled infection, other autoimmune disease, pregnancy or lactation barred patients from enrollment. Around 10 ml fresh peripheral blood yielded the PBMCs. About this clonotype: Its antigen is currently unknown.

The sequence was collected from a woman between 18 and 29 years old with Graves' hyperthyroidism. The rearrangement links TRBV20-1 to TRBJ2-7; TRBD1 matches at 8 bases. Material: blood. The CDR3 loop is CSASEDRVYEQYF. As DNA, the CDR3 is TGCAGTGCTAGTGAGGACAGGGTTTACGAGCAGTACTTC.